The 30 T cell receptor beta chains in this list originate from one sample, sequenced in a study of blood T cell repertoires in COVID-19. TCRdb's copy holds only in-frame clones and misses some; the assay was immunoSEQ multiplex PCR. The sample comprises about 250,000 clones, about nine tenths of which are singletons, and 3% rests with the top ten. The sample taken for sequencing was peripheral blood. The receptors originated from a woman in her twenties or thirties with active or convalescent COVID-19.

This clone showed up just a few times. The chain is built from TRBV28 and TRBJ2-1; the match to TRBD1 covers 8 bases. The CDR3 has 15 amino acids. V shed 5 bases, J shed 0 bases, and the junction held 3 bases outside the gene matches. Germline V gives CDR1 MDHEN, CDR2 SYDVKM. The CDR3 loop is CASSAGGSSYNEQFF. For the CDR3, the DNA is TGTGCCAGCAGTGCAGGGGGCAGCTCCTACAATGAGCAGTTCTTC.

This chain links TRBV2 with TRBJ1-1, with D possibly TRBD1 on 5 matching bases. The V gene lost 8 bases and the J gene lost 7 bases, with 11 bases spanning the gap. Germline assignment: CDR1 SNHLY and CDR2 FYNNEI. This CDR3 spans 11 amino acids. The CDR3 reads CASVGEGEAFF. CDR3 DNA: TGTGCCAGCGTGGGGGAGGGTGAAGCTTTCTTT.

V usage is TRBV10-3 and J usage is TRBJ1-6, with TRBD1 matching 9 bases. This CDR3 spans 14 amino acids. CDR1 and CDR2 from the germline V gene are ENHRY and SYGVKD. V trimming: 6 bases; J trimming: 8 bases; junction bases outside the gene matches: 5. The CDR3 is CAIRGTGTDSPLHF. The CDR3 nucleotides are TGTGCCATCAGAGGGACAGGGACCGATTCACCCCTCCACTTT.

The gene calls are TRBV5-1 and TRBJ2-3, with 16 bases identical to TRBD2. V dropped 4 bases and J dropped 9; count of bases not matched to a gene: 5. This CDR3 has 15 amino acids. From germline, CDR1 is SGHRS and CDR2 YFSETQ. For the CDR3, the DNA is TGCGCCAGCAGCCTGGAGGGACTAGCGGGGGGGACGCAGTATTTT. Encoded protein: CASSLEGLAGGTQYF.

The chain combines TRBV28 with TRBJ2-1; 7 bases match TRBD1. The CDR3 extends over 15 amino acids. Germline CDR1 is MDHEN and CDR2 is SYDVKM. V lost 4 bases, J lost 1 base, and 4 bases stayed unmatched. The CDR3 sequence is CASSSPGGSYNEQFF. The CDR3 nucleotides read TGTGCCAGCAGTTCCCCAGGGGGATCCTACAATGAGCAGTTCTTC.

The chain employs TRBV28 and TRBJ2-7; a possible D gene is TRBD1 (6 bases). This CDR3 has 15 amino acids. Germline CDR1 and CDR2: MDHEN and SYDVKM. V lost 4 bases and J lost 4, with 17 bases in between. For the CDR3, the DNA is TGTGCCAGCAGTTCCGAAACCGGGACACTGTACGAGCAGTACTTC. This encodes CASSSETGTLYEQYF.

In this sample, this clone turned up once. The V and J genes are TRBV19 and TRBJ1-5; D is unresolved. CDR1 is LNHDA, CDR2 SQIVND, per germline (reference sequence). The CDR3 covers 20 residues. Trimming removed 5 bases at V and 0 bases at J, with 26 bases between. Here the CDR3 DNA reads TGTGCCAGTAGTCTCTGGATACTGACGGGATCGGAAGATAGCAATCAGCCCCAGCATTTT. Residues: CASSLWILTGSEDSNQPQHF.

V and J are TRBV12-1 and TRBJ1-6; the D call TRBD1 from the table was never checked on the DNA. TRBV12-1 is flagged as a pseudogene. The CDR3 runs to 21 residues. CDR3 sequence reads: CASSLTGGPLTLSSYNSPLHF. DNA for the CDR3: TGTGCCAGCAGCTTGACAGGGGGGCCCCTTACCCTTAGCTCCTATAATTCACCCCTCCACTTT.

This sequence joins TRBV6-6 and TRBJ2-3; D might be TRBD1 (6 bases). The germline V gene has CDR1 MNHNY and CDR2 SVGAGI (reference sequence). With 6 bases removed from V and 5 bases from J, the gap between germline ends came to 15 bases. The CDR3 is 14 residues long. CDR3 sequence (DNA): TGTGCCAGCAGACATCAAGTACAGGGAGATACGCAGTATTTT. Its translation is CASRHQVQGDTQYF.

The CDR3 DNA reads as TGTGCCAGCAGCTTGAGGGAGCAAGAGACCCAGTACTTC. Translation gives CASSLREQETQYF. The rearrangement links TRBV7-8 to TRBJ2-5; tentatively, D is TRBD2 (5 bases). The germline V and J ends were trimmed by 3 bases and 2 bases, with 7 bases remaining between them. Looked up from germline, CDR1 is SGHVS and CDR2 is FQNEAQ. The CDR3 covers 13 residues.

This chain links TRBV5-1 with TRBJ2-6; 8 nucleotides line up with TRBD1. This CDR3 is built from 16 residues. Germline V gene sequence: CDR1 SGHRS, CDR2 YFSETQ. The V and J ends lost 4 bases and 10 bases, in that order; junction bases with no gene match: 13. As DNA, the CDR3 is TGCGCCAGCAGCCCTCGGGCGGCAGGGGGCTCGAACGTCCTGACTTTC. This gives the protein CASSPRAAGGSNVLTF. Full variable domain (outside the CDR3, taken from reference TRBV5-1 and TRBJ2-6): KAGVTQTPRYLIKTRGQQVTLSCSPISGHRSVSWYQQTPGQGLQFLFEYFSETQRNKGNFPGRFSGRQFSNSRSEMNVSTLELGDSALYLCASSPRAAGGSNVLTFGAGSRLTVL.

The rearrangement uses TRBV2 and TRBJ1-4; the match to TRBD1 covers 8 bases. Germline V gene sequence: CDR1 SNHLY, CDR2 FYNNEI. This CDR3 spans 13 amino acids. The J segment lost 6 bases and the V segment lost 10 bases, leaving 7 bases of the junction unmatched. This CDR3 is CATQQGADEKLFF. The DNA for the CDR3 is TGTGCCACCCAGCAGGGGGCTGATGAAAAACTGTTTTTT. The full variable domain, completed using reference TRBV2 and TRBJ1-4, is EPEVTQTPSHQVTQMGQEVILRCVPISNHLYFYWYRQILGQKVEFLVSFYNNEISEKSEIFDDQFSVERPDGSNFTLKIRSTKLEDSAMYFCATQQGADEKLFFGSGTQLSVL.

The gene calls are TRBV2 and TRBJ2-7; TRBD2 aligns across 7 bases. CDR3 length: 14 residues. The germline gives CDR1 SNHLY, CDR2 FYNNEI. The J segment lost 0 bases and the V segment lost 6 bases, leaving 5 bases of the junction unmatched. CDR3 amino acids: CASRARGDSYEQYF. The CDR3 DNA follows: TGTGCCAGCAGAGCCCGGGGGGACTCCTACGAGCAGTACTTC.

The rearrangement joins TRBV28 to TRBJ1-1; 9 nucleotides agree with TRBD1. V was pared by 7 bases and J by 0 bases, with 9 bases of the junction left unmatched. In germline, CDR1 is MDHEN, CDR2 SYDVKM. There are 16 residues in the CDR3. In DNA, the CDR3 is TGTGCCAGCACTTACCCGGGACAGGGAATGAACACTGAAGCTTTCTTT. Translation gives CASTYPGQGMNTEAFF.

The chain uses TRBV7-8 and TRBJ1-2; no clear D gene. Trimming took 1 base from V and 8 from J, leaving 14 bases between them. Looked up from germline, CDR1 is SGHVS and CDR2 is FQNEAQ. The CDR3 spans 14 residues. Written as DNA, the CDR3 is TGTGCCAGCAGCTTAGGACCGGGGATGGGAGGCTACACCTTC. It specifies CASSLGPGMGGYTF.

The gene calls are TRBV19 and TRBJ1-1, with D possibly being TRBD1 (6 bases). Germline values: CDR1 LNHDA, CDR2 SQIVND (reference sequence). The V and J ends lost 0 bases and 5 bases respectively, with 13 bases between them. CDR3 size: 15 residues. DNA for the CDR3: TGTGCCAGTAGTATAGATGGGTGGGGGCGGACTGAAGCTTTCTTT. Amino acid sequence: CASSIDGWGRTEAFF. Together with reference TRBV19 and TRBJ1-1, the CDR3 gives the full variable domain: DGGITQSPKYLFRKEGQNVTLSCEQNLNHDAMYWYRQDPGQGLRLIYYSQIVNDFQKGDIAEGYSVSREKKESFPLTVTSAQKNPTAFYLCASSIDGWGRTEAFFGQGTRLTVV.

The chain couples TRBV19 to TRBJ1-1; D gene ambiguous. V was pared by 4 bases and J by 7 bases, with 10 bases between. Germline V lookup: CDR1 LNHDA, CDR2 SQIVND (reference sequence). This CDR3 spans 12 amino acids. In nucleotides, the CDR3 is TGTGCCAGTAGTAATACGAGGAATGAAGCTTTCTTT. Its protein is CASSNTRNEAFF.

The gene calls are TRBV27 and TRBJ1-1; perhaps TRBD1 as D (5 bases). CDR3 length: 14 amino acids. Germline V CDR1 and CDR2: MNHEY, SMNVEV (reference sequence). Trimming left V 6 bases short and J 4 bases short, with 15 bases between. CDR3 sequence: CASRTLRGGTEAFF. In DNA, the CDR3 is TGTGCCAGCAGAACCTTGCGGGGGGGCACTGAAGCTTTCTTT.

V gene TRBV6-2 or TRBV6-3 combines with J gene TRBJ1-2; 9 bases line up with TRBD1. CDR3 length equals 14 residues. After removal of 2 bases from V and 13 bases from J, the junction contained 11 bases not matched to a gene. Germline loops: CDR1 MNHEY, CDR2 SVGEGT. This CDR3 is CASSYPGRPDRGTF. CDR3 sequence (DNA): TGTGCCAGCAGTTACCCAGGGCGCCCGGACAGGGGCACCTTC.

This clone was recorded once. The CDR3 loop is CSASDSSEGTQYF. The CDR3, as DNA: TGCAGTGCTAGTGACTCCTCCGAGGGCACGCAGTATTTT. V usage is TRBV20-1 and J usage is TRBJ2-3, with D possibly TRBD2 on 5 matching bases. The germline CDR1 and CDR2 sequences are DFQATT and SNEGSKA (reference sequence). The V end was cut by 3 bases, the J end by 9 bases, with 16 bases between. CDR3 size: 13 residues.

This sequence joins TRBV28 and TRBJ1-2; D is ambiguous. V lost 1 base and J 7 bases, leaving 13 bases between the germline ends. CDR3 size: 14 residues. Germline V CDR1 and CDR2: MDHEN, SYDVKM. CDR3 in DNA: TGTGCCAGCAGTTTATTTGGGAGAGCCTCTGGCTACACCTTC. The encoded protein is CASSLFGRASGYTF.

The V gene is TRBV2, the J gene TRBJ2-7; 7 positions match TRBD1. V lost 6 bases to trimming and J lost 2 bases; unmatched junction nucleotides: 7. Germline assignment: CDR1 SNHLY and CDR2 FYNNEI. CDR3 length: 14 residues. The CDR3 DNA reads as TGTGCCAGCAGCCCCGACAGGGCGGCCTACGAGCAGTACTTC. Amino acid sequence: CASSPDRAAYEQYF.

The rearrangement links TRBV7-2 to TRBJ2-7; 9 bases agree with TRBD2. J was trimmed by 0 bases and V by 3 bases; bases with no gene match: 3. Germline CDR1 and CDR2: SGHTA and FQGNSA. The CDR3 spans 15 residues. Here the CDR3 DNA reads TGTGCCAGCAGCTTGGATAGCGGGGGCTCCTACGAGCAGTACTTC. Its translation is CASSLDSGGSYEQYF.

The rearrangement links TRBV6-2 or TRBV6-3 to TRBJ2-1; 7 bases line up with TRBD2. The germline gives CDR1 MNHEY, CDR2 SVGEGT. The CDR3 length is 13 residues. J lost 12 bases, V lost 5 bases, and 10 bases had no gene match. The CDR3 loop reads CASSATRPGGQFF. DNA for the CDR3: TGTGCCAGCAGTGCAACTAGGCCGGGAGGGCAGTTCTTC.

The chain couples TRBV21-1 to TRBJ1-5. TRBV21-1 is a pseudogene locus. The length of the CDR3 is 16 residues. The CDR3 loop reads CASSSRGRYSNQPQHF. In DNA, the CDR3 is TGTGCCAGCAGCTCCCGGGGGAGGTATAGCAATCAGCCCCAGCATTTT.

The V gene is TRBV5-6, the J gene TRBJ2-5, with TRBD2 matching over 10 bases. Germline lookup yields CDR1 SGHDT and CDR2 YYEEEE. The CDR3 runs to 15 residues. V lost 3 bases and J lost 5; bases outside the gene matches: 7. CDR3 amino acids: CASSSASGGWETQYF. In DNA, the CDR3 is TGTGCCAGCAGCTCCGCTAGCGGGGGATGGGAGACCCAGTACTTC.

The V call is TRBV5-1, the J call TRBJ2-3; tentative D call: TRBD1 (5 bases). Trimming pared 0 bases from V and 0 bases from J, leaving 8 bases between. This CDR3 contains 15 residues. Germline-derived CDR1 and CDR2 are SGHRS and YFSETQ. CDR3 nucleotide sequence: TGCGCCAGCAGCTTGGGCAGGGTGAGCACAGATACGCAGTATTTT. Encoded protein: CASSLGRVSTDTQYF.

V is TRBV2 and J is TRBJ2-3; the D gene is possibly TRBD1 (7 bases). The CDR3 is 14 amino acids. V was shortened by 7 bases and J by 2 bases, with 13 bases between the two germline ends. The germline gives CDR1 SNHLY, CDR2 FYNNEI. CDR3 residues: CASKEGASTDTQYF. The CDR3 coding sequence is TGTGCCAGCAAGGAGGGGGCCTCCACAGATACGCAGTATTTT.

The chain employs TRBV4-1 and TRBJ1-2; D unclear. The germline CDR1 and CDR2 sequences are MGHRA and YSYEKL. Trimming took 0 bases from V and 5 from J, leaving 13 bases between them. This CDR3 is 15 amino acids long. The CDR3 bases are TGCGCCAGCAGCCAAGAGATGTCACAGACATATGGCTACACCTTC. Encoded protein: CASSQEMSQTYGYTF.

V and J are TRBV19 and TRBJ2-3; D is unclear. The germline gives CDR1 LNHDA, CDR2 SQIVND (reference sequence). The CDR3 runs 13 residues. The V gene lost 3 bases and the J gene lost 3 bases, with 7 bases spanning the gap. The CDR3 region is CASSIGQTDTQYF. CDR3 sequence (DNA): TGTGCCAGTAGTATTGGCCAGACAGATACGCAGTATTTT.